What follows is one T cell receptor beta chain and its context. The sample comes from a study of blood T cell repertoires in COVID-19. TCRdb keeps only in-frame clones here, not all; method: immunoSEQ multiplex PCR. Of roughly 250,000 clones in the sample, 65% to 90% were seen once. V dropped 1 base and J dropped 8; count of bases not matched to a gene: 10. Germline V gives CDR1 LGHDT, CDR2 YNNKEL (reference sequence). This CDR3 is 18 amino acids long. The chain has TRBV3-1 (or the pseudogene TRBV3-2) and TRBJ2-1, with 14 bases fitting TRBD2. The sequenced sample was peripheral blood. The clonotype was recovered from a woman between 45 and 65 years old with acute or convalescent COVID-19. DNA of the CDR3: TGTGCCAGCAGCCAAGCGTACCCGGGACTAGCGGGAGCCCATGAGCAGTTCTTC. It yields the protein CASSQAYPGLAGAHEQFF.